The source of this TCR beta chain is a study of cytomegalovirus exposure and HLA in healthy donors. At the level of the study: A prior study identified 110 million or so unique TCR beta sequences from about 179 million T cells. Study outcomes and limitations: Follow-up analysis found HLA locus-dependent TCR association rates, highest for DRB1 and lowest for HLA-C. Many donors shared some public TCRs, even though most TCR sequences were rare.

The PCR ran on 60 Vbeta and 13 Jbeta primers. Per the original data handling: A later analysis counted approximately 80 million unique TCR beta chains, about 11 million shared. Sequenced by immunoSEQ multiplex PCR; TCRdb stores in-frame clones only, minus some. V and J calls and clone size are those listed in that table; D and trimming were worked out from the DNA. The sample consists of some 210,000 clones, 70% to 85% of them appearing once. The V and J ends lost 4 bases and 1 base respectively, with 13 bases between them. CDR3 length equals 14 residues. Looked up from germline, CDR1 is GTSNPN and CDR2 is SVGIG (reference sequence). This clone occurred a few times. The antigen is unknown.

V and J are TRBV30 and TRBJ2-5; D is unresolved. The receptor was isolated from a male donor in good health and CMV-seronegative. Sequences were obtained from PBMCs. CDR3 bases: TGTGCCTGGAACCCCGAGAGCCTCCAAGAGACCCAGTACTTC. Amino acid sequence: CAWNPESLQETQYF.